This T cell receptor (beta chain) was recorded in a study of T cells in Graves' hyperthyroidism and ophthalmopathy. Study outcomes and limitations: Among clonotypes expanded in thyroid above 0.001, most were also found in blood. A model of 13 V-J features distinguished ophthalmopathy from stable hyperthyroidism.

TCR beta CDR3 regions were amplified from RNA. The study used the HTBI primer set for a first-round RT-PCR of the TCR CDR3. From the multiplex PCR reads, TCRdb called clonotypes with MiXCR, one entry per CDR3 protein. The data contain approximately 640,000 distinct CDR3 sequences, roughly 45% of them singletons. About this clonotype itself: What it binds is unknown.

Germline V CDR1 and CDR2: SEHNR, FQNEAQ (reference sequence). The CDR3 has 15 residues. V lost 8 bases and J lost 5; bases outside the gene matches: 9. Sequencing used peripheral blood or thyroid tissue (not recorded which). The chain recombines TRBV7-9 with TRBJ2-5; 12 bases are shared with TRBD2. The TCR originated in an adult man with Graves' disease, either hyperthyroidism or ophthalmopathy (not recorded which). The CDR3 loop reads CASGGGLAGRETQYF. DNA for the CDR3: TGTGCCAGCGGGGGGGGACTAGCGGGCCGGGAGACCCAGTACTTC.